This record concerns one T cell receptor (beta chain) sequence. This sample is part of a study of blood T cell repertoires in COVID-19. Study-level information: Acute and convalescent COVID-19 samples came from the United States, Italy and Spain. The cDNA or gDNA used as material had been derived from T cells, B-cell-depleted T cells, or PBMCs.

Participants came from about two dozen US areas, aged roughly 18 to 100 years. Assay used: immunoSEQ multiplex PCR; TCRdb lists only in-frame clones, some missing. This table has under 500,000 clones, nearly 90% appearing once. The CDR3 is 17 residues long. The V segment lost 3 bases and the J segment 0 bases; nucleotides outside the gene matches: 10. Germline loops: CDR1 MDHEN, CDR2 SYDVKM. The sample was PBMCs or T cells enriched from blood (not recorded which). This sequence was found in a young woman with acute COVID-19. The rearrangement uses TRBV28 and TRBJ1-2, with 7 bases that match TRBD1. CDR3 nucleotide sequence: TGTGCCAGCAGTTTCCCTCCTTACAGGGGCCCTAACTATGGCTACACCTTC. This codes for CASSFPPYRGPNYGYTF.